This T cell receptor (beta chain) was sequenced for a study of blood T cell repertoires in COVID-19 (dated by TCRdb to the early 2020s). Regarding the study in general: Samples covering the acute and convalescent phases of COVID-19 were provided by collaborators in the United States, Italy and Spain. The prospective study material was composed of cDNA or gDNA derived from T cells, B-cell-depleted T cells, or PBMCs. Subjects who had been exposed to COVID-19, were actively infected with it, or had recovered from it provided the deeply sampled blood TCRbeta repertoires that made up the dataset. The repertoires were made available in a free public database intended to serve as a resource for research on the immune response to SARS-CoV-2. The samples were drawn from the first 160 participants of the ongoing ImmuneRACE study and from over a thousand subjects provided by 6 global collaborators. The sample metadata nearly always contained a de-identified subject ID, COVID-19 status, age in years and sex. Where available, HLA class I and class II types were taken from metadata supplied by the sample provider and were not determined by assay-based typing.

The germline V gene (reference sequence) sets CDR1 to LNHDA and CDR2 to SQIVND. At the junction V is shortened by 3 bases and J by 5 bases, with 13 bases in between. There are 14 amino acids in the CDR3, from cysteine to phenylalanine inclusive. Only CDR3 DNA is held: 42 bases, read in frame from base 1. Participants in the prospective study were aged roughly 18 to 100 years, lived in some 24 United States geographic areas, and enrolled through a virtual design. In the prospective study, cohorts were assigned on the basis of participant-reported clinical history obtained from a screening survey and a study questionnaire. Mobile phlebotomists in the prospective study collected whole blood, serum and a nasopharyngeal or oropharyngeal swab from every participant. Participants in the prospective study had the option to provide additional blood draws and questionnaires over an approximately 2-month period. Prospective study blood samples were shipped either frozen or at room temperature before DNA extraction.

General findings and caveats noted by the study authors: The quantity of clinical and demographic metadata differed by source and by participant and was supplied without curation.

In the case of this clone: Its antigen specificity is not known. There are no base qualities to consult, and no much larger clone falls within one base.

The immunoSEQ Assay, a bias-controlled multiplex PCR, was used to amplify TCRbeta CDR3 regions from genomic DNA. Per the original workflow: Nucleated cell counts per sample were estimated from amplification of reference gene primers within the assay. To quantify the absolute abundance of each unique TCRbeta CDR3 rearrangement, sequence reads were collapsed and filtered. Productive Simpson clonality was computed per sample as the square root of Simpson's diversity index over productive rearrangements. TCRdb's version of the immuneACCESS table is confined to in-frame rearrangements and falls short of the full clone set. An unresolved V gene accounts for under half of the shortfall where checked; the remainder is of unknown origin. V and J calls and clone size come straight from that table; D and trimming were deduced from the DNA. The sample records 200,000 or so clones, around 91% of which are singletons. The ten largest clones represent under 4% of the sample.

This sequence was found in a woman aged 18-30 years in a cohort exposed to, infected with or recovered from COVID-19 (not recorded which). The sequence joins TRBV19 to TRBJ2-5; matching of 6 bases hints at TRBD2 as the D gene. Sequencing used PBMCs or T cells enriched from blood (not recorded which). This receptor carries the CDR3 CASSMEGRPETQYF. Read as DNA, the sequence is TGTGCCAGTAGTATGGAGGGACGCCCGGAGACCCAGTACTTC.